These 16 T cell receptor beta chains were all obtained from the same sample, sequenced in a study of T cell repertoires in aging, cancer and after chemotherapy. A mixed TRB-A/B primer pool amplified rearranged TRB by multiplex touch-down PCR. A single record per CDR3 protein comes from TCRdb applying MiXCR to the multiplex PCR reads. This sample yields approximately 2,000 distinct CDR3 sequences, of which under 20% are seen a single time; 4.8% belongs to the top ten. Amplification of TCR beta used genomic DNA extracted from peripheral blood. Sequencing was performed on blood. Source of these receptors: a human donor with a solid tumor.

The V call is TRBV9, the J call TRBJ2-7, with unresolved D. CDR3 length: 14 amino acids. In germline, CDR1 is SGDLS, CDR2 YYNGEE. Trimming left V 0 bases short and J 3 bases short, with 10 bases between. CDR3 residues: CASSVDQGYYEQYF. The CDR3 region has the DNA TGTGCCAGCAGCGTAGACCAAGGGTACTACGAGCAGTACTTC.

By frequency in the sample, this clonotype is medium-sized. This chain links TRBV19 with TRBJ2-3, with D possibly TRBD1 on 6 matching bases. The CDR3 is made up of 15 amino acids. Germline V gene data show CDR1 as LNHDA and CDR2 as SQIVND (reference sequence). Trimming pared 5 bases from V and 0 bases from J, leaving 12 bases between. CDR3 sequence: CASSFPGESTDTQYF. CDR3 coding DNA: TGTGCCAGTAGTTTTCCAGGGGAAAGCACAGATACGCAGTATTTT.

V gene TRBV7-2 combines with J gene TRBJ2-1; TRBD2 agrees at 11 bases. V dropped 3 bases and J dropped 9; count of bases not matched to a gene: 16. The CDR3 totals 18 residues. Germline values: CDR1 SGHTA, CDR2 FQGNSA. Written as DNA, the CDR3 is TGTGCCAGCAGCTTCCAAGCTAGCGGGAGGTCCCCCTGGGGTGAGCAGTTCTTC. Residues: CASSFQASGRSPWGEQFF.

This clonotype is medium-sized in the sample. The chain couples TRBV5-6 to TRBJ2-3; tentatively, D is TRBD1 or TRBD2 (5 bases each). Trimming stripped 4 bases from V and 0 bases from J, with 6 bases between. CDR3 length equals 13 residues. Germline values: CDR1 SGHDT, CDR2 YYEEEE. As DNA, the CDR3 is TGTGCCAGCAGCGGGGGTAGCACAGATACGCAGTATTTT. This gives the protein CASSGGSTDTQYF.

Points on this clonotype: At one of its ends the junction is not consistent with the germline gene, which may arise from a read error. The chain uses TRBV6-2 or TRBV6-3 and TRBJ1-1, with D unresolved. Germline V gene lookup returns CDR1 MNHEY and CDR2 SVGEGT. This CDR3 is 12 amino acids long. CDR3 sequence: CATASMNPEAFF. In DNA form, the CDR3 reads TGTGCCACCGCCTCCATGAACCCTGAAGCTTTCTTT.

The CDR3 region has the DNA TGTGCCAGCAGCCGACAGGGGGCAGGGGAGCCTGGCTACACCTTC. Its translation: CASSRQGAGEPGYTF. The genes are TRBV7-9 and TRBJ1-2; TRBD1 matches 10 bases. The CDR3 covers 15 residues. Trimming took 5 bases from V and 7 from J; bases not matched to a gene: 10. Germline V CDR1 and CDR2: SEHNR, FQNEAQ (reference sequence).

Notes on this clonotype: A much larger clonotype is one base distant, so this may be a read error. The J gene is TRBJ1-1, the V gene TRBV27; D might be TRBD1 (6 bases). The germline V gene has CDR1 MNHEY and CDR2 SMNVEV (reference sequence). The CDR3 has 15 residues. CDR3 sequence: CASSLGSQGNTKAFF. CDR3 coding DNA: TGTGCCAGCAGTTTAGGGTCGCAGGGGAACACTAAAGCTTTCTTT.

V usage is TRBV20-1 and J usage is TRBJ1-4; D might be TRBD1 (5 bases). Germline CDR1 and CDR2: DFQATT and SNEGSKA (reference sequence). The V gene lost 8 bases and the J gene lost 7 bases, with 20 bases spanning the gap. The CDR3 has 14 residues. The chain's CDR3 is CSTGGETIFEKLFF. For the CDR3, the DNA is TGCAGTACAGGTGGGGAAACCATATTTGAAAAACTGTTTTTT.

This clonotype is judged medium-sized. J is TRBJ2-3 and V is TRBV19, with D uncertain. This CDR3 has 14 amino acids. Trimming pared 3 bases from V and 2 bases from J, leaving 9 bases between. Germline values: CDR1 LNHDA, CDR2 SQIVND (reference sequence). CDR3 protein: CASSILSTTDTQYF. The CDR3 nucleotides read TGTGCCAGTAGTATTCTCTCCACCACAGATACGCAGTATTTT.

The chain joins TRBV6-2 or TRBV6-3 to TRBJ1-1; D unclear. The germline CDR1 and CDR2 sequences are MNHEY and SVGEGT. CDR3 length: 12 amino acids. In nucleotides, the CDR3 is TGTGTCACCGCCTCCATGAACACTGAAGCTTTCTTT. Protein product: CVTASMNTEAFF.

This chain uses TRBV6-6 with TRBJ1-5; D is undetermined. Germline V gene sequence: CDR1 MNHNY, CDR2 SVGAGI (reference sequence). This CDR3 is built from 16 residues. V lost 7 bases to trimming and J lost 2 bases, with 18 bases between them. For the CDR3, the DNA is TGTGCCAGCACCCACCCCGCAAAGAATGGCAATCAGCCCCAGCATTTT. Translating gives CASTHPAKNGNQPQHF.

On this clonotype itself: A much larger clone differs by one base, so this may be a read error. The DNA of the CDR3 is TGTGCCAGCCGTCGGACAGGGGTTAATGAAAAACTGTTTTTT. It specifies CASRRTGVNEKLFF. The rearrangement uses TRBV6-5 and TRBJ1-4; 9 bases align to TRBD1. Trimming at V came to 8 bases and at J to 4 bases, leaving 5 bases not matched to a gene. There are 14 residues in the CDR3. Looked up from germline, CDR1 is MNHEY and CDR2 is SVGAGI.

On this clonotype itself: One end of the junction fails to match germline, which may point to a read error. The chain has TRBV4-2 and TRBJ2-5; 9 bases agree with TRBD2. Germline values: CDR1 LGHNA, CDR2 YNFKEQ. This CDR3 has 16 residues. CDR3 sequence (DNA): TGCGCCAGCAGCCAAGAAGGTAGACTAGCGGAAGAGACCCAGTACTTC. This translates into CASSQEGRLAEETQYF.

This clonotype was counted between two and nine times. This chain connects TRBV6-2 or TRBV6-3 to TRBJ2-7; 8 bases agree with TRBD2. Looked up from germline, CDR1 is MNHEY and CDR2 is SVGEGT. The J segment lost 6 bases and the V segment lost 4 bases, leaving 8 bases of the junction unmatched. CDR3 size: 14 residues. The CDR3 reads CASSSGTSSSEQYF. The DNA for the CDR3 is TGTGCCAGCAGTTCCGGGACTAGTAGCTCCGAGCAGTACTTC.

The chain recombines TRBV20-1 with TRBJ2-1; D possibly uses TRBD1 or TRBD2 (5 bases each). The CDR3 loop spans 16 amino acids. Germline assignment: CDR1 DFQATT and CDR2 SNEGSKA (reference sequence). V lost 1 base and J lost 0, with 13 bases in between. The CDR3 nucleotides read TGCAGTGCTAGAGGGGGCACGGCGGGCTCCTACAATGAGCAGTTCTTC. Amino acids: CSARGGTAGSYNEQFF.

A few counts support this clonotype. CDR3 residues: CASNPGTGRFSGNTIYF. The DNA of the CDR3 is TGTGCCAGCAACCCCGGGACAGGGAGATTCTCTGGAAACACCATATATTTT. The V call is TRBV12-3 or TRBV12-4, the J call TRBJ1-3; 9 nucleotides align to TRBD1. This CDR3 region has 17 residues. V was pared by 7 bases and J by 0 bases, with 10 bases of the junction left unmatched.